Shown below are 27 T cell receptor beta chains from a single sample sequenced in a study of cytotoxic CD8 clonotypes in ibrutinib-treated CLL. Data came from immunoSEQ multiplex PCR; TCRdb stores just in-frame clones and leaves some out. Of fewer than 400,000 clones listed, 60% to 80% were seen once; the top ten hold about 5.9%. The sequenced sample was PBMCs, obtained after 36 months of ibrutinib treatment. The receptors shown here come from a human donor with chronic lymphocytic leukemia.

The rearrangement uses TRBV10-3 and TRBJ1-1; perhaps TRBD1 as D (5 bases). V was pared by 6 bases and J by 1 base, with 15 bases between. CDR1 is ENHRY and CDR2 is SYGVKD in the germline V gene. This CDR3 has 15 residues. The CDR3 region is CAIRAPGPPNTEAFF. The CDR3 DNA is TGTGCCATCAGGGCCCCGGGGCCACCGAACACTGAAGCTTTCTTT.

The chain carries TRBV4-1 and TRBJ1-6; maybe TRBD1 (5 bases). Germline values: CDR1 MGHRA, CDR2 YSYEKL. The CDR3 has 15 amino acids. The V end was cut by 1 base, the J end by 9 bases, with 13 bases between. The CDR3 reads CASSQVGESSSPLHF. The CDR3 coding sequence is TGCGCCAGCAGCCAAGTAGGGGAATCCTCTTCACCCCTCCACTTT.

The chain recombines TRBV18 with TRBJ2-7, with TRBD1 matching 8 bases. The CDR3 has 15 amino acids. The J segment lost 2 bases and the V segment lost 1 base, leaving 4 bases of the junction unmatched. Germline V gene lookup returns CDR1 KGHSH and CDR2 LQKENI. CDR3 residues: CASSPLGTGTYEQYF. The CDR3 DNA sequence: TGTGCCAGCTCACCACTGGGGACAGGTACCTACGAGCAGTACTTC.

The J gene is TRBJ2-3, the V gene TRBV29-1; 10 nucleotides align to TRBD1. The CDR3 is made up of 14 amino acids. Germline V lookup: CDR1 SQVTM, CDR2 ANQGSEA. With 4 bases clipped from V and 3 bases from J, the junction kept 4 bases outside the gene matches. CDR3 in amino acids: CSVVRDRGTDTQYF. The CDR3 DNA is TGCAGCGTTGTGCGGGACAGGGGAACAGATACGCAGTATTTT.

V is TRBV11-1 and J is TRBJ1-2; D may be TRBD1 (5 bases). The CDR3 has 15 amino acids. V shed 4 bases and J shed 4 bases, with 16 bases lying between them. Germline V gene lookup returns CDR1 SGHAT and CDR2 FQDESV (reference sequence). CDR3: CASSSSGRVAYGYTF. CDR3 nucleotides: TGTGCCAGCAGCTCATCTGGCAGGGTGGCCTATGGCTACACCTTC.

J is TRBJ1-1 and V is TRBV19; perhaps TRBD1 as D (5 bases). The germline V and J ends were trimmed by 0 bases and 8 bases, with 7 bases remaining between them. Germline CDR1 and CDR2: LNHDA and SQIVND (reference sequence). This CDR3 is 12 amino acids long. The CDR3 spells CASSIEGGEAFF. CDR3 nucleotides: TGTGCCAGTAGTATAGAGGGGGGAGAAGCTTTCTTT. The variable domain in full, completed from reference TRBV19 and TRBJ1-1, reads DGGITQSPKYLFRKEGQNVTLSCEQNLNHDAMYWYRQDPGQGLRLIYYSQIVNDFQKGDIAEGYSVSREKKESFPLTVTSAQKNPTAFYLCASSIEGGEAFFGQGTRLTVV.

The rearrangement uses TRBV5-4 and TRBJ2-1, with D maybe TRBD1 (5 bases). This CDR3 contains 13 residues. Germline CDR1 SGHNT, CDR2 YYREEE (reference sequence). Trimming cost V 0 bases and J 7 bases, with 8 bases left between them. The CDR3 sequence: CASSLAPGNEQFF. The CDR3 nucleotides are TGTGCCAGCAGCTTGGCTCCAGGGAATGAGCAGTTCTTC.

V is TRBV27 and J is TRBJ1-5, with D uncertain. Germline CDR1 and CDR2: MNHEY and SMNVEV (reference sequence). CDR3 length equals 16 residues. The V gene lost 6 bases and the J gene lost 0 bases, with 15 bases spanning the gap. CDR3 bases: TGTGCCAGCAGCCCCCGGGGAGGCGATAGCAATCAGCCCCAGCATTTT. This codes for CASSPRGGDSNQPQHF.

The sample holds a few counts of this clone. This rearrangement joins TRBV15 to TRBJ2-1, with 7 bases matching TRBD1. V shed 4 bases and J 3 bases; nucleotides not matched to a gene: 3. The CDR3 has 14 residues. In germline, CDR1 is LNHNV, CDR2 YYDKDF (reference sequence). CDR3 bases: TGTGCCACCAGCACACAGGGGAGCTACAATGAGCAGTTCTTC. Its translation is CATSTQGSYNEQFF.

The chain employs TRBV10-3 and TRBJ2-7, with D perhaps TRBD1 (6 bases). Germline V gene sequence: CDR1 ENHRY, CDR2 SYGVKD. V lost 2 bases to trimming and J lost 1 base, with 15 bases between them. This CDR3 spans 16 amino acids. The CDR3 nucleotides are TGTGCCATCAGTGAGAGGGGGATGAGGAGATCCTACGAGCAGTACTTC. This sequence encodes CAISERGMRRSYEQYF.

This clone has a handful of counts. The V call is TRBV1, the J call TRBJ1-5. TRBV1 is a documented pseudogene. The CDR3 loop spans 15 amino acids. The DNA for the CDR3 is TGCACCAGCAGCCAAGGCAGCTCGGGCAATCAGCCCCAGCATTTT. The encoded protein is CTSSQGSSGNQPQHF.

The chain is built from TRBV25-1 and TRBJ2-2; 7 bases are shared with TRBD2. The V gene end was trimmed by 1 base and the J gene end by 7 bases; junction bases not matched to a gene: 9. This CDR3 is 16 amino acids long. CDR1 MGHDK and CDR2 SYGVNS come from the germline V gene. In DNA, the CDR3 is TGTGCCAGCAGTGAATCCCGGTGGGGGGGTAGCGGGGAGCTGTTTTTT. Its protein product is CASSESRWGGSGELFF.

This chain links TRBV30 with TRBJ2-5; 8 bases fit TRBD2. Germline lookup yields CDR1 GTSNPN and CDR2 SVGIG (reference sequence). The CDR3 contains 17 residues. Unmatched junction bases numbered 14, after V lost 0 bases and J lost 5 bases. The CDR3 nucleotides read TGTGCCTGGAGTGTGGGACTAGTCAGGAAGGAGGGGGAGACCCAGTACTTC. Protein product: CAWSVGLVRKEGETQYF.

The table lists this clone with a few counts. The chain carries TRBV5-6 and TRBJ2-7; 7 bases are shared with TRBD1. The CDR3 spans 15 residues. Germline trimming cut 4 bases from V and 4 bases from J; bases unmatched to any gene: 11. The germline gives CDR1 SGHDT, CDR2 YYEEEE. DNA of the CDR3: TGTGCCAGCAGCCACTGGACAGGAAGGGGATACGAGCAGTACTTC. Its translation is CASSHWTGRGYEQYF. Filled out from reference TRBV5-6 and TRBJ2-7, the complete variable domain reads DAGVTQSPTHLIKTRGQQVTLRCSPKSGHDTVSWYQQALGQGPQFIFQYYEEEERQRGNFPDRFSGHQFPNYSSELNVNALLLGDSALYLCASSHWTGRGYEQYFGPGTRLTVT.

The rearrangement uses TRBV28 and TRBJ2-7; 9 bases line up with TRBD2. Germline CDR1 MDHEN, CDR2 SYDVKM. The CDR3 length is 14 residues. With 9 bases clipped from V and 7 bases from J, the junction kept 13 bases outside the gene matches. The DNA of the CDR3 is TGTGCCAGTGAAGAACTAGCGGGCCATCGAGAGCAGTACTTC. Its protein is CASEELAGHREQYF.

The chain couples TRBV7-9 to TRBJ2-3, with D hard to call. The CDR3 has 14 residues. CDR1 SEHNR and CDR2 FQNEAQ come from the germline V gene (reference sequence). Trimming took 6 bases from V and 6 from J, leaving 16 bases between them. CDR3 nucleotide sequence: TGTGCCAGCAGGCCTCCGATCTTGTGGGATACGCAGTATTTT. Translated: CASRPPILWDTQYF. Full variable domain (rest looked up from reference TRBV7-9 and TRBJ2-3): DTGVSQNPRHKITKRGQNVTFRCDPISEHNRLYWYRQTLGQGPEFLTYFQNEAQLEKSRLLSDRFSAERPKGSFSTLEIQRTEQGDSAMYLCASRPPILWDTQYFGPGTRLTVL.

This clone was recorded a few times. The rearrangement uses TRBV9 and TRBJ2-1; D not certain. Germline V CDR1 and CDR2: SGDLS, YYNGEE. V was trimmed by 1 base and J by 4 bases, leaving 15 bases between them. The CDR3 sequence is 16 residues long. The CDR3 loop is CASSVCKEPPYNEQFF. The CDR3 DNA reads TGTGCCAGCAGCGTATGTAAGGAACCGCCATACAATGAGCAGTTCTTC.

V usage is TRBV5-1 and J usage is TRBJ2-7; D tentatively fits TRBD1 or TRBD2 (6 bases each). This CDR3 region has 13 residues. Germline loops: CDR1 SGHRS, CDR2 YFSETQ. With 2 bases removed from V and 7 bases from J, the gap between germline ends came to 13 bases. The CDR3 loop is CASSFTGGSEQYF. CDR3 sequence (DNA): TGCGCCAGCAGCTTCACCGGGGGCTCTGAGCAGTACTTC.

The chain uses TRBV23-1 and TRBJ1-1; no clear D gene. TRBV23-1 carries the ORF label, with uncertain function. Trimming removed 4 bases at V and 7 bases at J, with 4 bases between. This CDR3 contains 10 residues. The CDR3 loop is CASSRSEAFF. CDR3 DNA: TGCGCCAGCAGTCGTAGTGAAGCTTTCTTT.

CDR3 nucleotides: TGTGCCAGCAGCACCCAAGGGGGACTAGCGCAGTACTTC. Encoded protein: CASSTQGGLAQYF. The J gene is TRBJ2-7, the V gene TRBV9, with TRBD2 matching 9 bases. V was clipped by 4 bases and J by 9 bases; unmatched bases: 8. The germline V gene encodes CDR1 SGDLS and CDR2 YYNGEE. The CDR3 runs 13 residues.

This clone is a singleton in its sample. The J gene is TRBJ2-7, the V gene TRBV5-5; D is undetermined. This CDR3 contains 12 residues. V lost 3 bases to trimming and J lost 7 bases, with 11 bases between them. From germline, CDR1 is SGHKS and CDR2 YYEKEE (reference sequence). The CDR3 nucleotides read TGTGCCAGCAGCTATATGATGTGGGAGCAGTACTTC. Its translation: CASSYMMWEQYF.

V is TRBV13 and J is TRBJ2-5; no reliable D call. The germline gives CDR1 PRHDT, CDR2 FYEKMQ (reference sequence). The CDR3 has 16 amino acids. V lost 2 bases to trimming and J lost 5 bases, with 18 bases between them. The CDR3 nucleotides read TGTGCCAGCAGCTTATCCTCTCTGGCGGCGAGGGAGACCCAGTACTTC. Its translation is CASSLSSLAARETQYF.

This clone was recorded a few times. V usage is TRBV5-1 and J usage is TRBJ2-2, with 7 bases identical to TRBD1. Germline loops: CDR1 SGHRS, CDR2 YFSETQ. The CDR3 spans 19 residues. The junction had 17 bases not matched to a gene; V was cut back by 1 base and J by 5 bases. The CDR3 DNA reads TGCGCCAGCAGCTTGAGGGTGCCCCCGGGGACAGCAGCTACCGGGGAGCTGTTTTTT. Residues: CASSLRVPPGTAATGELFF.

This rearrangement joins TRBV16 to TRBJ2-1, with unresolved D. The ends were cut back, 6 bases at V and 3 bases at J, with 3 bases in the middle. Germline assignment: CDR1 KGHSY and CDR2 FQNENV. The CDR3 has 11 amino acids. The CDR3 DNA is TGTGCCAGCAGAAACTACAATGAGCAGTTCTTC. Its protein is CASRNYNEQFF.

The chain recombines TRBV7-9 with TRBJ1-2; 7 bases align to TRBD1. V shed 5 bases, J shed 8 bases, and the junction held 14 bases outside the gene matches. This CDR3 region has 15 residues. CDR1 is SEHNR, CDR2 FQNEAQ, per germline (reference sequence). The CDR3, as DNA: TGTGCCAGCAGCGAAAAGCAGGGGGGCAAAGGCGGCTACACCTTC. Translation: CASSEKQGGKGGYTF.

The CDR3 region is CASSEARRSPYEQYF. The CDR3 region has the DNA TGTGCCAGCAGTGAAGCGAGACGTTCGCCCTACGAGCAGTACTTC. V and J are TRBV2 and TRBJ2-7; D unclear. The germline V gene has CDR1 SNHLY and CDR2 FYNNEI. V lost 0 bases, J lost 2 bases, and 11 bases lay in between. This CDR3 contains 15 residues.

CDR3 coding DNA: TGTGCCAGCACCAAACCGGAGGGTCTAAACACCATATATTTT. Translation gives CASTKPEGLNTIYF. This chain links TRBV13 with TRBJ1-3; D gene ambiguous. The V gene lost 7 bases and the J gene lost 6 bases, with 16 bases spanning the gap. The CDR3 consists of 14 residues. The V gene's germline CDR1 is PRHDT and CDR2 FYEKMQ (reference sequence).